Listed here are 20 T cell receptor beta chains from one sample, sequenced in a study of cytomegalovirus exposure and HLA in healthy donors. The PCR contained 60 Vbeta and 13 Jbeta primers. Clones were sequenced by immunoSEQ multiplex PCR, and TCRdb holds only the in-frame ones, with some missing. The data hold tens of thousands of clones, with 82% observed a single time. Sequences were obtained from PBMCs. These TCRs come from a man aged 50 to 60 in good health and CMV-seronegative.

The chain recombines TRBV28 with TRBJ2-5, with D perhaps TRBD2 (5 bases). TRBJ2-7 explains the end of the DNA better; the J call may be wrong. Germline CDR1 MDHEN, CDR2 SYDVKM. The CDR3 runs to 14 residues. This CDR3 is CASSYQRRVDEQYF. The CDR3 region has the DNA TGTGCCAGCAGTTACCAGAGGCGGGTCGACGAGCAGTACTTC.

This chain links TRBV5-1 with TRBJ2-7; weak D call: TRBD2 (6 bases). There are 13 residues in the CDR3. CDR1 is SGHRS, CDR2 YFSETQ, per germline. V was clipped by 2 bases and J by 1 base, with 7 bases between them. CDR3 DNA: TGCGCCAGCAGCTTTGGACTATCCTACGAGCAGTACTTC. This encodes CASSFGLSYEQYF.

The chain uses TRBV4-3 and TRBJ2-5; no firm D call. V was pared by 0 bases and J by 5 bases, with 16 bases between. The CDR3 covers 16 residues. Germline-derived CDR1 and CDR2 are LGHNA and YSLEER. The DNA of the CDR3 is TGCGCCAGCAGCCAAGATCCCCCCCCCGGGTATGAGACCCAGTACTTC. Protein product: CASSQDPPPGYETQYF.

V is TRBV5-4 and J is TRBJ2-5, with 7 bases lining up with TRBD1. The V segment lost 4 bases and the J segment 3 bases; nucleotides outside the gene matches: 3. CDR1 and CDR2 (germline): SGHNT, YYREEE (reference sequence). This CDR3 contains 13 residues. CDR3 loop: CASSGTDKETQYF. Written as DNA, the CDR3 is TGTGCCAGCAGCGGGACAGATAAAGAGACCCAGTACTTC.

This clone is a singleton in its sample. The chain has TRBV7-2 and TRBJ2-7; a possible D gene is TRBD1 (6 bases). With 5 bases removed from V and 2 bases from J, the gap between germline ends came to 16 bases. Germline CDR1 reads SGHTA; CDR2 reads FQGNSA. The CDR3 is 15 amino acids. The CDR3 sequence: CASSQDRDMTYEQYF. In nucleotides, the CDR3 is TGTGCCAGCAGCCAAGACCGGGACATGACCTACGAGCAGTACTTC.

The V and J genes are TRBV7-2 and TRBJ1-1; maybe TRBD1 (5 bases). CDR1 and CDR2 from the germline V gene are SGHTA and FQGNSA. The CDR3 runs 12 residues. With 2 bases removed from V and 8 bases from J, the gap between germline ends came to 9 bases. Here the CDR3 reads CASSLQQAEAFF. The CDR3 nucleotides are TGTGCCAGCAGCTTACAACAGGCCGAAGCTTTCTTT.

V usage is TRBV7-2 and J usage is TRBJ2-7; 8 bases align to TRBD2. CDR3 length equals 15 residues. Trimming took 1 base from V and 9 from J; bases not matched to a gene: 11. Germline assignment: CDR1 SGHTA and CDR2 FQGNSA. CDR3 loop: CASSLGGLAAARQYF. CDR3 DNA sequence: TGTGCCAGCAGCTTAGGAGGACTAGCCGCCGCAAGGCAGTACTTC. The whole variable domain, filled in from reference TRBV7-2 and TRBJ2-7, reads GAGVSQSPSNKVTEKGKDVELRCDPISGHTALYWYRQSLGQGLEFLIYFQGNSAPDKSGLPSDRFSAERTGGSVSTLTIQRTQQEDSAVYLCASSLGGLAAARQYFGPGTRLTVT.

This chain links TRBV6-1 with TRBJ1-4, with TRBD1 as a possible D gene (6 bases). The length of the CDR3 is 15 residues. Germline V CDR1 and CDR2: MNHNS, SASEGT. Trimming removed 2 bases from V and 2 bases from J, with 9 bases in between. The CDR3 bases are TGTGCCAGCAGTGAAACAGGGTTTACTAATGAAAAACTGTTTTTT. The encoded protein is CASSETGFTNEKLFF.

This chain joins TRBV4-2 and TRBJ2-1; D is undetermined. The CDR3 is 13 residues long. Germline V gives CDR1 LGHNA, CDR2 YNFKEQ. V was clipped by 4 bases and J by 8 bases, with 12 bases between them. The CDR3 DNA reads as TGTGCCAGCAGCCGGCGGATAACGGATGAGCAGTTCTTC. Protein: CASSRRITDEQFF.

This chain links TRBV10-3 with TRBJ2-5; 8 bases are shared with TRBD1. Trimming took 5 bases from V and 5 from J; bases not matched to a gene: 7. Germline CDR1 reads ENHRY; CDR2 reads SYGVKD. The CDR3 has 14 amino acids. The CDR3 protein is CAISPGGRWETQYF. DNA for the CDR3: TGTGCCATCAGTCCAGGGGGCAGGTGGGAGACCCAGTACTTC.

CDR3 nucleotide sequence: TGCAGCGTTAAACGGGAAAGAAATGAGCAGTTCTTC. It yields the protein CSVKRERNEQFF. V is TRBV29-1 and J is TRBJ2-1; tentative D call: TRBD2 (5 bases). CDR1 is SQVTM, CDR2 ANQGSEA, per germline. V lost 5 bases to trimming and J lost 7 bases, with 12 bases between them. CDR3 length equals 12 residues.

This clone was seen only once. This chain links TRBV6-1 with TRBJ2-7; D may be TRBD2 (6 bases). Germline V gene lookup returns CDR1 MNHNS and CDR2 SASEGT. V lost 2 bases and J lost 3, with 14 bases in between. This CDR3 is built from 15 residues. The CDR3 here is CASSEWAGNVYEQYF. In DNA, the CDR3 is TGTGCCAGCAGTGAATGGGCGGGGAACGTCTACGAGCAGTACTTC.

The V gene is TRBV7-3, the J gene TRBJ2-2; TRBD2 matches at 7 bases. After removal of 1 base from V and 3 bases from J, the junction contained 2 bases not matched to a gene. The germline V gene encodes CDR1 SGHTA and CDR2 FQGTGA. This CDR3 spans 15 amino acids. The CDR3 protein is CASSLNGRYTGELFF. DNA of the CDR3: TGTGCCAGCAGCTTAAACGGGAGGTACACCGGGGAGCTGTTTTTT.

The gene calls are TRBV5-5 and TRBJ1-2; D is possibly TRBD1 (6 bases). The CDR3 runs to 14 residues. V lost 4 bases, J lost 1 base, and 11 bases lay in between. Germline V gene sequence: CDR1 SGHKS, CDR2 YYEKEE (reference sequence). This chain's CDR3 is CASSPRQDNYGYTF. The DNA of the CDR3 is TGTGCCAGCAGCCCTCGACAGGATAACTATGGCTACACCTTC.

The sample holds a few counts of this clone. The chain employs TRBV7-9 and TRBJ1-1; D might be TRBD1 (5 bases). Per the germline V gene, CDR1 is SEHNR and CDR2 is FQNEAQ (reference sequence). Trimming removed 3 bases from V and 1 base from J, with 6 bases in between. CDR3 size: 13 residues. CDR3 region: CASSLQGNTEAFF. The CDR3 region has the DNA TGTGCCAGCAGCTTGCAGGGGAACACTGAAGCTTTCTTT.

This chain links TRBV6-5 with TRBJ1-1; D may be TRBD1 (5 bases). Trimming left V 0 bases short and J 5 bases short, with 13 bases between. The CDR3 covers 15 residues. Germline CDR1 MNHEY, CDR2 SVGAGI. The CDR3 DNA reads TGTGCCAGCAGTTACTCGACAGAGCAGGAGACTGAAGCTTTCTTT. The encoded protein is CASSYSTEQETEAFF.

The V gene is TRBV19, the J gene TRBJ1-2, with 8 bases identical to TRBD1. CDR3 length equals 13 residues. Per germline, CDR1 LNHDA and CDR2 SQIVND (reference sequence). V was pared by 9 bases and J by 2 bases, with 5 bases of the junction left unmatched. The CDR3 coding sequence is TGTGCCAGCGAGGGACAGGAGAACTATGGCTACACCTTC. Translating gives CASEGQENYGYTF.

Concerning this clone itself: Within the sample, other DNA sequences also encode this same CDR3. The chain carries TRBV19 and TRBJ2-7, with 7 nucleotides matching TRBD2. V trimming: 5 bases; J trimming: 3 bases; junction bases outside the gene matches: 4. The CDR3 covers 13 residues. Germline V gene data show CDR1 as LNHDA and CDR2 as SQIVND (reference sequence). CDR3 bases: TGTGCCAGTAGTCCTCGGACTAGCTACGAGCAGTACTTC. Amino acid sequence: CASSPRTSYEQYF.

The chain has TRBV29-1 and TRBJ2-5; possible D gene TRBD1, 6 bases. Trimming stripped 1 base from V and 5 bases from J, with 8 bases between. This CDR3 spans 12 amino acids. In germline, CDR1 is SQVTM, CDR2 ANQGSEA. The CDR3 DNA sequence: TGCAGCGTTGAAGCAGGGGAGGAGACCCAGTACTTC. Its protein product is CSVEAGEETQYF.

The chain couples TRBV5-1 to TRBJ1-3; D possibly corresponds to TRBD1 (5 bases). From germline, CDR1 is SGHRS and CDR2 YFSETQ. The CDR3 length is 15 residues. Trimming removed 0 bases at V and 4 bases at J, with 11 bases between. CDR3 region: CASSLGFGAGNTIYF. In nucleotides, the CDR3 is TGCGCCAGCAGCTTGGGGTTTGGGGCCGGAAACACCATATATTTT.